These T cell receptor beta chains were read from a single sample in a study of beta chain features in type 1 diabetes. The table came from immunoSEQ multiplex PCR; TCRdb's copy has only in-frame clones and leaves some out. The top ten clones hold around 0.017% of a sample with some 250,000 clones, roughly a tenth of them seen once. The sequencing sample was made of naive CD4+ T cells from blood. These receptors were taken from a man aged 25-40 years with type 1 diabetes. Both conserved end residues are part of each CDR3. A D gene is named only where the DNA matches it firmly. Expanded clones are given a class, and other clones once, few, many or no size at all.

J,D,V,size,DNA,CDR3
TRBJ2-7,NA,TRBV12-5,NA,TGTGCTAGTGGTTTGGTAAGTCTGCGGTCCTACGAGCAGTACTTC,CASGLVSLRSYEQYF
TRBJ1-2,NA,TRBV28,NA,TGTGCCAGCAGTCCCGGTGGTTCGTTGGACTATGGCTACACCTTC,CASSPGGSLDYGYTF
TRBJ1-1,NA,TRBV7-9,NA,TGTGCCAGCAGCTTGAATACCGGCACTGAAGCTTTCTTT,CASSLNTGTEAFF
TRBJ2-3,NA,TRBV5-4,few,TGTGCCAGCAGCTTTCGGGAAGGCACAGATACGCAGTATTTT,CASSFREGTDTQYF
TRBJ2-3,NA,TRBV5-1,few,TGCGCCAGCAGCTTGGACAGGAATACAGATACGCAGTATTTT,CASSLDRNTDTQYF
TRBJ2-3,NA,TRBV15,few,TGTGCCACCAGCAGAGATCGTGCAGATACGCAGTATTTT,CATSRDRADTQYF
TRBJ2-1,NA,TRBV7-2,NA,TGTGCCAGCAGCCCCCGTTGGGAGCGAGAGCAGTTCTTC,CASSPRWEREQFF
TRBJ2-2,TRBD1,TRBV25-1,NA,TGTGCCAGCAGTGTTACAGGGGCTCACGGGGAGCTGTTTTTT,CASSVTGAHGELFF
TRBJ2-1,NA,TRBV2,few,TGTGCCAGCAGTGAACTAGAACTGCAATACAATGAGCAGTTCTTC,CASSELELQYNEQFF
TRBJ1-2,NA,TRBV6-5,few,TGTGCCAGCAGTCCCGACAGCTCCTTCTATGGCTACACCTTC,CASSPDSSFYGYTF
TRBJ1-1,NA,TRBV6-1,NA,TGTGCCAGCAGTGAAGCATCAGGGTACGGCACTGAAGCTTTCTTT,CASSEASGYGTEAFF
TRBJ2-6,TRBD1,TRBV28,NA,TGTGCCAGCAGTTTATATTTCGGGACAGGGAGCTCTGGGGCCAACGTCCTGACTTTC,CASSLYFGTGSSGANVLTF
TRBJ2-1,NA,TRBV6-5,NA,TGTGCCAGCAGTTCCCTTATTGAGGAGCAGTTCTTC,CASSSLIEEQFF
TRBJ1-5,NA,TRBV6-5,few,TGTGCCAGCAGTAAACAGGGTTTGCAGCCCCAGCATTTT,CASSKQGLQPQHF
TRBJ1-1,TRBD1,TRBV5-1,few,TGCGCCAGCAGCTTGGAGCAGGGGGCGACGGCTTTCTTT,CASSLEQGATAFF
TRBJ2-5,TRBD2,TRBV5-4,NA,TGTGCCAGCAGCCTGGGACTAGCGGGGGGATACCAGGGGACCCAGTACTTC,CASSLGLAGGYQGTQYF
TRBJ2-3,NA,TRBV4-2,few,TGTGCCAGCAGCCAATCCCCAGGGAGCACAGATACGCAGTATTTT,CASSQSPGSTDTQYF
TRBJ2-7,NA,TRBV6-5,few,TGTGCCAGCAGTTACCCAGGTGTCTACGAGCAGTACTTC,CASSYPGVYEQYF
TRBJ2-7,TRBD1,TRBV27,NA,TGTGCCAGCAGTTCAAGGACAGGGAGTTACGAGCAGTACTTC,CASSSRTGSYEQYF
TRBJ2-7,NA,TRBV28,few,TGTGCCAGCAGTTTTACCTCGGGATTCCTATCCTACGAGCAGTACTTC,CASSFTSGFLSYEQYF
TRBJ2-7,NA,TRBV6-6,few,TGTGCCAGCAGTTACTCTCGGGGTTACGAGCAGTACTTC,CASSYSRGYEQYF
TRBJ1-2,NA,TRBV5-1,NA,TGCGCCAGCAGCTTGGCTTCCGGACAGACTTATGGCTACACCTTC,CASSLASGQTYGYTF
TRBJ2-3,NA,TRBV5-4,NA,TGTGCCAGCAGCCCGTCGAAGGGGGATACGCAGTATTTT,CASSPSKGDTQYF
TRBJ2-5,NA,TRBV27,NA,TGTGCCAGCAGTTTAAGAGGCGGAGTAGAGACCCAGTACTTC,CASSLRGGVETQYF
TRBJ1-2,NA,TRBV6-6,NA,TGTGCCAGCAGTTACCCCCCCACAGGGAGTACCTATGGCTACACCTTC,CASSYPPTGSTYGYTF
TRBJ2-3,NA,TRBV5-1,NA,TGCGCCAGCAACGGGGGAGGCATTGCCAGCACAGATACGCAGTATTTT,CASNGGGIASTDTQYF
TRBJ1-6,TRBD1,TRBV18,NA,TGTGCCAGCATACGGGACAGGACCGCTTCACCCCTCCACTTT,CASIRDRTASPLHF
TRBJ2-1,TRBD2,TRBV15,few,TGTGCCACCAGCAGGCCGGGACTAGCGGGGGATGAGCAGTTCTTC,CATSRPGLAGDEQFF
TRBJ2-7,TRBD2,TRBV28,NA,TGTGCCAGCAGGACTAGCGGCTACGAGCAGTACTTC,CASRTSGYEQYF
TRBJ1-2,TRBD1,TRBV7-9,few,TGTGCCATCAACCGGGACAGGGAAGGCTACACCTTC,CAINRDREGYTF
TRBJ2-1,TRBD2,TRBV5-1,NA,TGCGCCAGCAGCCCTGGGGGGGGTTTCTCCTACAATGAGCAGTTCTTC,CASSPGGGFSYNEQFF
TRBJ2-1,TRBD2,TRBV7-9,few,TGTGCCAGCAGCCGAGGGACTAGCGGTTACAATGAGCAGTTCTTC,CASSRGTSGYNEQFF
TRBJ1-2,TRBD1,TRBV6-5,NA,TGTGCCAGCAGCCCACGAGGGGGCCGTTTAGGCTACACCTTC,CASSPRGGRLGYTF
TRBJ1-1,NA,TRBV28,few,TGTGCCAGCAGTTCAGGGATGAACACTGAAGCTTTCTTT,CASSSGMNTEAFF
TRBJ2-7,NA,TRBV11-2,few,TGTGCCAGCAGCTTCCAATACGAGCAGTACTTC,CASSFQYEQYF
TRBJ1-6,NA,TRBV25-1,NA,TGTGCCAGCAGTGACAGGGTTAATTCACCCCTCCACTTT,CASSDRVNSPLHF
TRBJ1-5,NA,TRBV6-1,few,TGTGCCAGCAGTGAAGCGGGCAGAGAGCAGCATTTT,CASSEAGREQHF
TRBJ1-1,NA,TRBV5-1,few,TGCGCCAGCAGCTTGGGTACGATTACAAACACTGAAGCTTTCTTT,CASSLGTITNTEAFF
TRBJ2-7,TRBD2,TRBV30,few,TGTGCCTGGAGCGACCTGACTAGCGGACCGAGCTCCTACGAGCAGTACTTC,CAWSDLTSGPSSYEQYF
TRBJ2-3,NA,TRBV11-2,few,TGTGCCAGCAGCCAACCGCCAGGGCCCAGCACAGATACGCAGTATTTT,CASSQPPGPSTDTQYF
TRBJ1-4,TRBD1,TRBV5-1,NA,TGCGCCAGCAGCCTGGGGACAGGGCGTGAAAAACTGTTTTTT,CASSLGTGREKLFF
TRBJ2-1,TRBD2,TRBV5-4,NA,TGTGCCAGCAGCGGCGCGGGGGATGGGTACAATGAGCAGTTCTTC,CASSGAGDGYNEQFF
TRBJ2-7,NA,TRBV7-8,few,TGTGCCAGCAGCTTAGGGGACTGGAGCTCCTACGAGCAGTACTTC,CASSLGDWSSYEQYF
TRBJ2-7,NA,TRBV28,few,TGTGCCGGGTCGGAGGGAAGCTCCTACGAGCAGTACTTC,CAGSEGSSYEQYF
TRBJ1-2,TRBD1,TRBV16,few,TGTGCCAGCAGCCCCATGGACAGGGCTAACTATGGCTACACCTTC,CASSPMDRANYGYTF
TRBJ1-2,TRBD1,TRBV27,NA,TGTGCCAGCAGTTTATCGTACAGGGGTGGTGGCTACACCTTC,CASSLSYRGGGYTF
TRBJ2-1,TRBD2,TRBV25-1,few,TGTGCCAGCACCCAAGGGGAGGGACGTGAGCAGTTCTTC,CASTQGEGREQFF
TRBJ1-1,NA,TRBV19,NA,TGTGCCAGTATCTTATCCAGGGGGAACACTGAAGCTTTCTTT,CASILSRGNTEAFF
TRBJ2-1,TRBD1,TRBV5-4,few,TGTGCCAGCAGCCCTAACAGGGGAGTATACAATGAGCAGTTCTTC,CASSPNRGVYNEQFF
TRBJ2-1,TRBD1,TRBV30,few,TGTGCCTGGATAGGTGGGACAGGGGCTGCCCAGGGGAGTTACAATGAGCAGTTCTTC,CAWIGGTGAAQGSYNEQFF
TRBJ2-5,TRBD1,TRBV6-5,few,TGTGCCAGCAGTGACCTGACAGGGGCAGAGACCCAGTACTTC,CASSDLTGAETQYF
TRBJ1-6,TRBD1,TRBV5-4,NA,TGTGCCAGCAGCTTGGAGGGGGCAGAGCGTTCACCCCTCCACTTT,CASSLEGAERSPLHF
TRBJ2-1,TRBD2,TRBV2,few,TGTGCCAGCAGTGCTTTAGCGGGGAGGGCCTACAATGAGCAGTTCTTC,CASSALAGRAYNEQFF
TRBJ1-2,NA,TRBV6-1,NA,TGTGCCAGCAGTGAAACAGGGACCGATGGCTACACCTTC,CASSETGTDGYTF
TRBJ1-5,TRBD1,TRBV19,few,TGTGCCAGTACCCTGCAGGGGGCAACAGGCCAGCCCCAGCATTTT,CASTLQGATGQPQHF
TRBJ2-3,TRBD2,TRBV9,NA,TGTGCCAGCAGCATCCTGGGGACTACGGGAGATACGCAGTATTTT,CASSILGTTGDTQYF
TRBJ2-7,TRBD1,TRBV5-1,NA,TGCGCCAGCAGCTTGGTAACAGGGGGTTCCTACGAGCAGTACTTC,CASSLVTGGSYEQYF
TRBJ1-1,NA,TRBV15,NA,TGTGCCACCAGCAGAGATCTAGGGGTGAACACTGAAGCTTTCTTT,CATSRDLGVNTEAFF